This T cell receptor beta chain was profiled in a study of blood T cells in healthy people across ages. With 11 bases clipped from V and 6 bases from J, the junction kept 13 bases outside the gene matches. The CDR3 contains 14 residues. CDR1 is MNHEY and CDR2 is SVGEGT in the germline V gene. Healthy Caucasian individuals from Russia aged about 6 to 100 were enrolled as donors. Extractions gave at least 5.5 micrograms of total RNA per sample. Primers used in a second PCR of about 6 to 11 cycles were a sample-barcoded 5' primer and a J-beta primer mix. A template-switch adaptor containing 12 random nucleotides labeled each cDNA molecule. Using its own MiXCR run on the 5' RACE reads, TCRdb lists one record per CDR3 protein. This table holds 850,000 or so distinct CDR3 sequences, around 28% found once.

Material for sequencing was blood. The V call is TRBV6-2 or TRBV6-3, the J call TRBJ2-3; 8 bases match TRBD2. This sequence was found in a woman older than 75 in good health. The CDR3 nucleotides read TGTGCCGGCGCCTCCGGGAGGGCAGGGGATACGCAGTATTTT. Translating gives CAGASGRAGDTQYF.